Detailed here is one TCR beta chain. This entry comes from a study of blood T cell repertoires in COVID-19. The CDR3 length is 14 residues. V lost 5 bases to trimming and J lost 0 bases; unmatched junction nucleotides: 4. Germline V gene lookup returns CDR1 MDHEN and CDR2 SYDVKM. Per the study methods: Estimation of nucleated cell counts was performed using reference gene primer amplification. Some clones are missing from TCRdb's copy, which holds only in-frame ones; the method was immunoSEQ multiplex PCR. V and J calls and clone size are copied from that table; D and trimming were computed from the DNA. The sample comprises about 260,000 clones, 84% of which are singletons, and 1.5% rests with the top ten.

The source of this sequence is a woman in her thirties or forties who had recovered from COVID-19. The sequencing input was peripheral blood. The genes are TRBV28 and TRBJ2-7; 7 positions agree with TRBD2. The CDR3 coding sequence is TGTGCCAGCAGTCCGCGGGGGATCTCCTACGAGCAGTACTTC. Amino acid sequence: CASSPRGISYEQYF.